One T cell receptor (beta chain) is described in this entry. Its antigen is unknown. This sample was taken from a study of long-term antiretroviral therapy in people with HIV. Study-wide findings and caveats: Unavailable data included ART adherence, viral resistance and therapy changes (switches in treatment). Subsequent to ART, diversity was augmented yet persisted below that of transplant donor controls.

Sequencing used immunoSEQ v3.0 at survey level. Libraries were prepared by immunoSEQ multiplex PCR; TCRdb keeps only in-frame clonotypes and omits some of them. The sample shows more than 20,000 clones, 90% to 95% of them seen only once. J gave up 2 bases and V 0 bases, and 3 bases lay outside the gene matches. This CDR3 comprises 16 residues. Germline V gene data show CDR1 as WSHSY and CDR2 as SAAADI. The J gene is TRBJ2-3, the V gene TRBV10-2, with 9 bases that match TRBD2. This sample comprised unsorted PBMCs, obtained about 4.7 years after starting antiretroviral therapy. The TCR was taken from a woman in her fifties or sixties with HIV. The CDR3 DNA reads as TGCGCCAGCAGTGAGTCTAGCGGGAGATACACAGATACGCAGTATTTT. Protein sequence: CASSESSGRYTDTQYF.